This T cell receptor (beta chain) is from a study of shared clonotypes between healthy human individuals. On the study more broadly: Every donor yielded three CD4 naive, three CD4 memory, two CD8 naive and one CD8 memory plate. General study findings and limits: It was the non-shared clonotypes that had lower generation probabilities than clonotypes shared by all four donors. Deeper or shallower sequencing was expected to change how clonotypes are shared among donors.

In the case of this clone: The antigen remains unidentified.

Germline V gene data show CDR1 as ENHRY and CDR2 as SYGVKD. The CDR3 has 15 amino acids. V was pared by 3 bases and J by 3 bases, with 3 bases of the junction left unmatched. The repertoire was sequenced with immunoSEQ multiplex PCR; TCRdb's copy has only in-frame clones and lacks some. Among approximately 1.4 million clones, approximately 98% were seen once, and the ten largest hold roughly 0.45%. The V gene is TRBV10-3, the J gene TRBJ2-2; 8 nucleotides align to TRBD1. The clonotype was recovered from a young man in good health. Sample: naive CD4+ T cells sorted from blood. Subset here: CD45RA+ positively selected. The CDR3 DNA follows: TGTGCCATCAGTGACAGGGGGCGAGACACCGGGGAGCTGTTTTTT. This translates into CAISDRGRDTGELFF.